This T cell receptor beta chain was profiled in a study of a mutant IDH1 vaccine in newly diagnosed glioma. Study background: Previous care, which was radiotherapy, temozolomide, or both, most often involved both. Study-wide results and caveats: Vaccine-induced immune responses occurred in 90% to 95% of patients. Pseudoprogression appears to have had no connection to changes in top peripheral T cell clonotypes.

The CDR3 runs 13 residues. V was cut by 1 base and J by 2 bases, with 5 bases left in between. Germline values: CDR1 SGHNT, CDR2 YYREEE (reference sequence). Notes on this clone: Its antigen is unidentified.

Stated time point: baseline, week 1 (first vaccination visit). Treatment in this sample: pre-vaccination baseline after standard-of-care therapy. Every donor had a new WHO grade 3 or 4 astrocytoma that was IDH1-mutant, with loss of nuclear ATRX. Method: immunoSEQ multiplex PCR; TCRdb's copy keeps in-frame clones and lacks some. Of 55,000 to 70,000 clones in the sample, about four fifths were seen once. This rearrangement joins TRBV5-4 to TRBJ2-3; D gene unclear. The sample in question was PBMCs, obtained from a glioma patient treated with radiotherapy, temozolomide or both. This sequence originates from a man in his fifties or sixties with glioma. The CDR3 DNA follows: TGTGCCAGCAGCTTGAGGGACACAGATACGCAGTATTTT. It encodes CASSLRDTDTQYF.